The text below deals with one T cell receptor (beta chain). The antigen is undetermined. These data are taken from a study of cytomegalovirus exposure and HLA in healthy donors. It was with 60 Vbeta and 13 Jbeta primers that the PCR ran. Assay: immunoSEQ multiplex PCR; the TCRdb copy retains only in-frame clones and omits some. The data contain some 170,000 clones, 81% of them singletons. Study findings and constraints: Clonal expansion, a later analysis showed, was greater in HLA-associated TCR beta chains than in equally common others.

The receptor's source is a young woman in good health and CMV-seropositive. The sequencing sample was made of PBMCs.

CDR3 in DNA: TGCGCCAGCAGCCAGGCCCTAGCGGGGGGGCCTGGTGCGCAGTATTTT. Protein: CASSQALAGGPGAQYF. The chain uses TRBV4-1 and TRBJ2-3, with 12 positions matching TRBD2. Unmatched junction bases numbered 11, after V lost 3 bases and J lost 10 bases. This CDR3 has 16 residues. Germline V gene sequence: CDR1 MGHRA, CDR2 YSYEKL.